Below are 20 T cell receptor beta chains sequenced from a single sample in a study of blood T cell repertoires in COVID-19 (dated by TCRdb to 2020 to 2022). The receptor library was made with the immunoSEQ multiplex PCR assay. TCRdb holds this immuneACCESS table with in-frame rearrangements only. Some clones are missing; in checked studies, unresolved V genes explain under half, and the rest has no known cause. The sample table holds approximately 83,000 clones, of which approximately 91% were seen once. The ten largest clones add up to around 7.9% of the sample. Sample: peripheral blood. Receptor source: a man in his 70s with acute or convalescent COVID-19.

The chain recombines TRBV20-1 with TRBJ1-2; possible D gene TRBD1, 5 bases. Per the germline V gene, CDR1 is DFQATT and CDR2 is SNEGSKA (reference sequence). The V end lost 5 bases, the J end lost 7 bases, and 11 bases lay between the germline ends. The CDR3 runs 11 residues. This CDR3 reads CSAGGGGGYTF. The CDR3 DNA is TGCAGTGCTGGGGGGGGAGGTGGCTACACCTTC.

The V gene is TRBV13, the J gene TRBJ2-7; 11 bases map to TRBD2. The V gene's germline CDR1 is PRHDT and CDR2 FYEKMQ (reference sequence). V was pared by 4 bases and J by 2 bases, with 4 bases of the junction left unmatched. This CDR3 is 15 amino acids long. The CDR3 spells CASSSRSGRAYEQYF. Here the CDR3 DNA reads TGTGCCAGCAGCTCCCGTAGCGGGAGGGCCTACGAGCAGTACTTC.

The chain joins TRBV5-4 to TRBJ2-1; 12 bases fit TRBD2. V was pared by 3 bases and J by 7 bases, with 8 bases of the junction left unmatched. Per germline, CDR1 SGHNT and CDR2 YYREEE (reference sequence). The CDR3 consists of 16 residues. CDR3 residues: CASSSPSGRAVNEQFF. The CDR3 DNA reads TGTGCCAGCAGCTCGCCTAGCGGGAGGGCCGTGAATGAGCAGTTCTTC.

The V call is TRBV7-9, the J call TRBJ2-1; 13 bases map to TRBD2. The CDR3 totals 15 residues. Trimming took 5 bases from V and 13 from J; bases not matched to a gene: 11. The germline gives CDR1 SEHNR, CDR2 FQNEAQ (reference sequence). The CDR3 here is CASSPRLAGGRGQFF. CDR3 DNA sequence: TGTGCCAGCAGCCCTAGACTAGCGGGAGGCCGTGGACAGTTCTTC.

This clone was seen just once. The chain combines TRBV3-1 (or the pseudogene TRBV3-2) with TRBJ2-1, with 8 bases fitting TRBD2. From germline, CDR1 is LGHDT and CDR2 YNNKEL (reference sequence). The length of the CDR3 is 14 residues. J lost 8 bases, V lost 4 bases, and 7 bases had no gene match. The CDR3 loop reads CASSPPKREHEQFF. The CDR3, as DNA: TGTGCCAGCAGCCCACCCAAGCGGGAGCATGAGCAGTTCTTC.

This clone occurred once. This chain connects TRBV3-1 (or the pseudogene TRBV3-2) to TRBJ2-4; possible D gene TRBD2, 5 bases. The CDR3 length is 16 residues. The V gene lost 2 bases and the J gene lost 9 bases, with 20 bases spanning the gap. The germline V gene encodes CDR1 LGHDT and CDR2 YNNKEL (reference sequence). The CDR3 loop reads CASSQSGIGARSIQYF. CDR3 DNA: TGTGCCAGCAGCCAATCGGGGATTGGAGCCCGGAGCATTCAGTACTTC.

The rearrangement uses TRBV5-8 and TRBJ2-2, with TRBD1 matching 9 bases. Germline V gene data show CDR1 as SGHTS and CDR2 as YDEGEE. The V and J ends lost 0 bases and 10 bases, in that order; junction bases with no gene match: 7. The CDR3 contains 15 residues. CDR3 DNA: TGTGCCAGCAGCTTGGAGGGACAGGGTGGGGAGGAGCTGTTTTTT. Encoded protein: CASSLEGQGGEELFF.

The V gene is TRBV11-1, the J gene TRBJ1-1, with D possibly TRBD1 on 5 matching bases. CDR1 is SGHAT, CDR2 FQDESV, per germline (reference sequence). V shed 5 bases and J shed 1 base, with 17 bases lying between them. The CDR3 is 16 amino acids. CDR3 protein: CASSLGFAGKNTEAFF. The CDR3 DNA reads TGTGCCAGCAGCCTTGGCTTTGCAGGGAAGAACACTGAAGCTTTCTTT.

CDR3 loop: CASSQETSGYNEQFF. For the CDR3, the DNA is TGCGCCAGCAGCCAAGAAACTAGCGGATACAATGAGCAGTTCTTC. The chain uses TRBV4-3 and TRBJ2-1; 8 bases agree with TRBD2. The germline V gene has CDR1 LGHNA and CDR2 YSLEER. V shed 0 bases and J 4 bases; nucleotides not matched to a gene: 2. This CDR3 spans 15 amino acids.

This chain links TRBV28 with TRBJ1-2; D is uncertain. This CDR3 region has 12 residues. The germline CDR1 and CDR2 sequences are MDHEN and SYDVKM. V lost 5 bases and J 3 bases, leaving 7 bases between the germline ends. The CDR3 nucleotides read TGTGCCAGCAGTGAGGCCGACTATGGCTACACCTTC. Translation gives CASSEADYGYTF.

V usage is TRBV9 and J usage is TRBJ2-3; tentative D call: TRBD1 (6 bases). Trimming cost V 4 bases and J 6 bases, with 24 bases left between them. This CDR3 is 17 amino acids long. In germline, CDR1 is SGDLS, CDR2 YYNGEE. The CDR3 loop is CASSTSPLGRGTDTQYF. The CDR3 region has the DNA TGTGCCAGCAGCACAAGTCCCCTGGGCAGGGGAACTGATACGCAGTATTTT.

The V call is TRBV19, the J call TRBJ1-5, with a weak D call TRBD1 (5 bases). Trimming cost V 5 bases and J 1 base, with 18 bases left between them. In germline, CDR1 is LNHDA, CDR2 SQIVND (reference sequence). There are 17 residues in the CDR3. CDR3 loop: CASSATGAGWSNQPQHF. Here the CDR3 DNA reads TGTGCCAGTAGTGCGACCGGGGCGGGGTGGAGCAATCAGCCCCAGCATTTT.

The rearrangement links TRBV18 to TRBJ2-3; TRBD2 agrees at 8 bases. In germline, CDR1 is KGHSH, CDR2 LQKENI. The CDR3 runs to 16 residues. V shed 2 bases, J shed 3 bases, and the junction held 7 bases outside the gene matches. CDR3 in DNA: TGTGCCAGCTCACCAGGCGGGGGGCGCTGGACAGATACGCAGTATTTT. It translates to CASSPGGGRWTDTQYF.

The V gene is TRBV28, the J gene TRBJ2-7; tentatively, D is TRBD1 (7 bases). This CDR3 is 16 amino acids long. The V end lost 5 bases, the J end lost 2 bases, and 19 bases lay between the germline ends. Germline loops: CDR1 MDHEN, CDR2 SYDVKM. Here the CDR3 reads CASSTRLEGQPYEQYF. The CDR3 nucleotides read TGTGCCAGCAGTACACGATTGGAGGGACAGCCCTACGAGCAGTACTTC.

The chain is built from TRBV29-1 and TRBJ2-3; the D gene is possibly TRBD2 (6 bases). CDR1 is SQVTM and CDR2 is ANQGSEA in the germline V gene. Trimming pared 3 bases from V and 4 bases from J, leaving 17 bases between. This CDR3 has 15 amino acids. The CDR3 coding sequence is TGCAGCGTTGATCAGGTTCGGGGGAGGTCAGATACGCAGTATTTT. Its translation is CSVDQVRGRSDTQYF.

V is TRBV18 and J is TRBJ1-6; tentatively, D is TRBD1 (6 bases). The CDR3 has 17 residues. The ends were cut back, 5 bases at V and 4 bases at J, with 18 bases in the middle. Per the germline V gene, CDR1 is KGHSH and CDR2 is LQKENI. The CDR3 reads CASSATNGQTYNSPLHF. The DNA of the CDR3 is TGTGCCAGCTCAGCCACAAACGGACAGACTTATAATTCACCCCTCCACTTT. Supplemented by reference TRBV18 and TRBJ1-6, the full variable domain reads NAGVMQNPRHLVRRRGQEARLRCSPMKGHSHVYWYRQLPEEGLKFMVYLQKENIIDESGMPKERFSAEFPKEGPSILRIQQVVRGDSAAYFCASSATNGQTYNSPLHFGNGTRLTVT.

Concerning this clone: Germline is not matched at one junction end, which may reflect a read error. The rearrangement uses TRBV5-4 and TRBJ1-1; 7 nucleotides line up with TRBD1. The CDR3 has 11 amino acids. The germline CDR1 and CDR2 sequences are SGHNT and YYREEE (reference sequence). This CDR3 reads CVGGEGTEAFF. CDR3 bases: TGCGTAGGGGGCGAGGGCACTGAAGCTTTCTTT.

The chain carries TRBV28 and TRBJ1-1, with a weak D call TRBD1 (6 bases). Per the germline V gene, CDR1 is MDHEN and CDR2 is SYDVKM. Trimming stripped 5 bases from V and 10 bases from J, with 20 bases between. This CDR3 is built from 14 residues. The DNA of the CDR3 is TGTGCCAGCAGTACATCGATCGGGACATTCCGAGCTTTCTTT. Amino acid sequence: CASSTSIGTFRAFF.

This clone was observed a single time. The rearrangement joins TRBV19 to TRBJ1-2, with unresolved D. V was shortened by 5 bases and J by 0 bases, with 13 bases between the two germline ends. This CDR3 is 15 amino acids long. Germline lookup yields CDR1 LNHDA and CDR2 SQIVND (reference sequence). CDR3 in amino acids: CASSQLTPANYGYTF. The CDR3 nucleotides are TGTGCCAGTAGTCAATTAACGCCAGCTAACTATGGCTACACCTTC.

V usage is TRBV4-3 and J usage is TRBJ2-2, with D possibly being TRBD1 (5 bases). V was clipped by 5 bases and J by 0 bases, with 13 bases between them. Germline V gene lookup returns CDR1 LGHNA and CDR2 YSLEER. The CDR3 loop spans 16 amino acids. CDR3 loop: CASSRGGNANTGELFF. CDR3 DNA: TGCGCCAGCAGCAGGGGTGGGAACGCGAACACCGGGGAGCTGTTTTTT.